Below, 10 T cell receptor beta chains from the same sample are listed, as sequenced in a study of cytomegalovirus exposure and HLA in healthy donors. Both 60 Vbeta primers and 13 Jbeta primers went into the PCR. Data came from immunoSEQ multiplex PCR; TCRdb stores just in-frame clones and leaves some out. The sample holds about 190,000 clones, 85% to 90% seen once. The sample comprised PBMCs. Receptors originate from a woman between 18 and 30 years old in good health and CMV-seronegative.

Here the CDR3 reads CASSGEVGQASYEQYF. CDR3 DNA sequence: TGTGCCAGCAGCGGAGAAGTGGGACAGGCCTCCTACGAGCAGTACTTC. The rearrangement links TRBV9 to TRBJ2-7, with 8 bases identical to TRBD1. V shed 3 bases, J shed 0 bases, and the junction held 8 bases outside the gene matches. Germline values: CDR1 SGDLS, CDR2 YYNGEE. This CDR3 contains 16 residues.

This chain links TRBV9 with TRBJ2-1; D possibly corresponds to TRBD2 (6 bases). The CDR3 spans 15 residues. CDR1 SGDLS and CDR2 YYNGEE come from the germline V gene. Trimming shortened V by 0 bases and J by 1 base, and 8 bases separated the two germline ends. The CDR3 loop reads CASSVASASYNEQFF. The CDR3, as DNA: TGTGCCAGCAGCGTAGCTAGCGCTTCCTACAATGAGCAGTTCTTC.

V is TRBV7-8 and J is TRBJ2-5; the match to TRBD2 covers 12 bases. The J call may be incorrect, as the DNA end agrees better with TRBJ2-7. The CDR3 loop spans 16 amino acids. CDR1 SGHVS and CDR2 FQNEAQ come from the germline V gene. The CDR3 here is CASSLGLAGELYEQYF. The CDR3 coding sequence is TGTGCCAGCAGCTTAGGACTAGCGGGAGAACTGTACGAGCAGTACTTC.

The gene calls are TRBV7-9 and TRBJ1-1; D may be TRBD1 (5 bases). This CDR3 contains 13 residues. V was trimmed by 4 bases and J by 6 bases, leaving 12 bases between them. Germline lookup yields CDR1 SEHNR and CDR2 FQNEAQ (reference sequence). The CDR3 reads CASSSLGGAEAFF. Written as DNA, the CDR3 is TGTGCCAGCAGCTCCCTGGGGGGGGCTGAAGCTTTCTTT.

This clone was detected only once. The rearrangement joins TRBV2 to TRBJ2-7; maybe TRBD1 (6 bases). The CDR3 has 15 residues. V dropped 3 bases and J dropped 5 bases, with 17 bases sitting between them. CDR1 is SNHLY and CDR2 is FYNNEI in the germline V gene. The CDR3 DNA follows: TGTGCCAGCAGTGATTTACAGGGTATGAGGGACGAGCAGTACTTC. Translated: CASSDLQGMRDEQYF. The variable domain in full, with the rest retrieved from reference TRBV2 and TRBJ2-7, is EPEVTQTPSHQVTQMGQEVILRCVPISNHLYFYWYRQILGQKVEFLVSFYNNEISEKSEIFDDQFSVERPDGSNFTLKIRSTKLEDSAMYFCASSDLQGMRDEQYFGPGTRLTVT.

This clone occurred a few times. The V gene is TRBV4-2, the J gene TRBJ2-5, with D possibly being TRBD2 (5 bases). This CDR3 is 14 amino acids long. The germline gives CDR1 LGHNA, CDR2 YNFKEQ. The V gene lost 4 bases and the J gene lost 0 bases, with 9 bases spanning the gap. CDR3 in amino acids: CASSPSDYQETQYF. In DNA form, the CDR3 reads TGTGCCAGCAGCCCTTCGGACTACCAAGAGACCCAGTACTTC.

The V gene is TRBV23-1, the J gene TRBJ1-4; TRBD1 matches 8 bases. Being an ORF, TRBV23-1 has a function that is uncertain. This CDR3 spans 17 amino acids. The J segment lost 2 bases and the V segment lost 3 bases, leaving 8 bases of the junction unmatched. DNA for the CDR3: TGCGCCAGCAGTCACTCGGGACAGGACCGCACTAATGAAAAACTGTTTTTT. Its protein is CASSHSGQDRTNEKLFF.

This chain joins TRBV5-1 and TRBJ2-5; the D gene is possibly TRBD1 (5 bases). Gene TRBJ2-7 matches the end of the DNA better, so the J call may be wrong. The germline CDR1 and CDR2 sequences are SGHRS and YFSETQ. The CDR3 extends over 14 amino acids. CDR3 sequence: CASSLGESTHEQYF. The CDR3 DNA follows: TGCGCCAGCAGCTTAGGGGAATCAACCCACGAGCAGTACTTC.

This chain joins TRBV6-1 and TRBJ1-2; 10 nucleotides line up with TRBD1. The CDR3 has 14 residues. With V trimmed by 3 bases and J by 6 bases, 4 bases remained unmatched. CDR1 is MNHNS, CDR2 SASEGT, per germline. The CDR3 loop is CASSDIGTGDGYTF. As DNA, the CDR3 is TGTGCCAGCAGTGACATCGGGACAGGGGATGGCTACACCTTC.

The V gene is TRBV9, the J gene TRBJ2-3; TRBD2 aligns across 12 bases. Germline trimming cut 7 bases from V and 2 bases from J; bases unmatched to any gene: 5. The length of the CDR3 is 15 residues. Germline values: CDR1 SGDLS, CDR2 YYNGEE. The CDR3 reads CASGLAGGSTDTQYF. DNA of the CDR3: TGTGCCAGCGGGCTAGCGGGAGGGTCCACAGATACGCAGTATTTT.